Each of the 18 T cell receptor beta chains below was sequenced from the same sample in a study of human thymus T cells. The source of the thymus tissue was resections taken during corrective heart surgery. Here immunoSEQ multiplex PCR was the method, and the copy in TCRdb shows in-frame clones only, minus some. In the table there are more than 70,000 clones, around 96% of which are singletons. Sequences were obtained from thymus tissue. These receptor sequences come from a boy under three years old with a congenital heart defect but otherwise immunologically healthy.

This clone came up once. The gene calls are TRBV6-5 and TRBJ2-2, with 7 bases aligning to TRBD2. This CDR3 is built from 15 residues. Germline loops: CDR1 MNHEY, CDR2 SVGAGI. V lost 2 bases, J lost 6 bases, and 6 bases stayed unmatched. CDR3 amino acids: CASSYGLENAGELFF. The CDR3 DNA is TGTGCCAGCAGTTACGGACTAGAGAATGCCGGGGAGCTGTTTTTT.

V usage is TRBV9 and J usage is TRBJ2-7, with TRBD2 matching 7 bases. Germline assignment: CDR1 SGDLS and CDR2 YYNGEE. The CDR3 spans 13 residues. The trim removed 2 bases at V and 3 bases at J, leaving 2 bases unmatched. The CDR3 DNA is TGTGCCAGCAGCGTGGGAGGGGACTACGAGCAGTACTTC. Protein product: CASSVGGDYEQYF.

The chain is built from TRBV19 and TRBJ1-1; unclear D gene. The V end was cut by 3 bases, the J end by 5 bases, with 7 bases between. The length of the CDR3 is 12 residues. The germline V gene encodes CDR1 LNHDA and CDR2 SQIVND (reference sequence). The CDR3 coding sequence is TGTGCCAGTAGTATGGTAGGGACTGAAGCTTTCTTT. Encoded protein: CASSMVGTEAFF.

The sample holds a few counts of this clone. The chain uses TRBV4-2 and TRBJ2-7, with D possibly being TRBD2 (5 bases). Germline V gene data show CDR1 as LGHNA and CDR2 as YNFKEQ. This CDR3 has 16 amino acids. The ends were cut back, 4 bases at V and 0 bases at J, with 16 bases in the middle. The CDR3 loop is CASSRQGSSSSYEQYF. In nucleotides, the CDR3 is TGTGCCAGCAGCCGCCAAGGGAGCAGTAGCTCCTACGAGCAGTACTTC.

This clone has only one observation. The J gene is TRBJ1-2, the V gene TRBV28; the match to TRBD1 covers 8 bases. V was pared by 3 bases and J by 7 bases, with 7 bases of the junction left unmatched. This CDR3 is 14 amino acids long. Germline CDR1 and CDR2: MDHEN and SYDVKM. CDR3 residues: CASSLQRTGSGYTF. The CDR3 DNA sequence: TGTGCCAGCAGTTTGCAGAGGACAGGGAGTGGCTACACCTTC.

The chain recombines TRBV19 with TRBJ2-7; D may be TRBD2 (6 bases). The CDR3 is 14 amino acids. The germline V gene encodes CDR1 LNHDA and CDR2 SQIVND (reference sequence). V shed 1 base and J shed 2 bases, with 9 bases lying between them. CDR3 bases: TGTGCCAGTAGTATAGGGCTAGCGCCCTACGAGCAGTACTTC. Encoded protein: CASSIGLAPYEQYF.

The chain employs TRBV30 and TRBJ1-6, with 12 positions matching TRBD1. J was trimmed by 7 bases and V by 0 bases; bases with no gene match: 10. The CDR3 loop spans 18 amino acids. Germline CDR1 GTSNPN, CDR2 SVGIG (reference sequence). In DNA, the CDR3 is TGTGCCTGGAGTGTACCACTCGGGACAGGGGGCGGGAATTCACCCCTCCACTTT. As protein: CAWSVPLGTGGGNSPLHF.

The chain uses TRBV7-2 and TRBJ2-7; no clear D gene. This CDR3 is 11 amino acids long. Looked up from germline, CDR1 is SGHTA and CDR2 is FQGNSA. The V and J ends lost 4 bases and 7 bases respectively, with 8 bases between them. CDR3 loop: CASSSLGEQYF. CDR3 coding DNA: TGTGCCAGCAGCTCCCTCGGGGAGCAGTACTTC.

This chain joins TRBV4-1 and TRBJ1-2; 10 positions agree with TRBD1. Trimming removed 5 bases from V and 7 bases from J; junction bases left unmatched: 19. The germline CDR1 and CDR2 sequences are MGHRA and YSYEKL. This CDR3 region has 18 residues. The CDR3 loop is CASSYKIFTGDRGSGYTF. Written as DNA, the CDR3 is TGCGCCAGCAGCTACAAGATTTTCACGGGGGACAGGGGCTCTGGCTACACCTTC.

This CDR3 is CSVATKDRMTEAFF. DNA for the CDR3: TGCAGCGTCGCCACCAAGGACAGGATGACTGAAGCTTTCTTT. The chain is built from TRBV29-1 and TRBJ1-1, with 7 bases that match TRBD1. This CDR3 comprises 14 residues. From germline, CDR1 is SQVTM and CDR2 ANQGSEA. Trimming took 6 bases from V and 5 from J; bases not matched to a gene: 12. The full variable domain, rest sourced from reference TRBV29-1 and TRBJ1-1, is SAVISQKPSRDICQRGTSLTIQCQVDSQVTMMFWYRQQPGQSLTLIATANQGSEATYESGFVIDKFPISRPNLTFSTLTVSNMSPEDSSIYLCSVATKDRMTEAFFGQGTRLTVV.

This chain connects TRBV10-2 to TRBJ2-7, with TRBD1 identical over 9 bases. Germline-derived CDR1 and CDR2 are WSHSY and SAAADI. The CDR3 is 17 amino acids. With V trimmed by 6 bases and J by 2 bases, 14 bases remained unmatched. The CDR3 bases are TGCGCCAGCAGATCTTCGACAGGGGGAGTCTTCCCCTACGAGCAGTACTTC. Protein sequence: CASRSSTGGVFPYEQYF.

This chain links TRBV4-2 with TRBJ1-4, with D possibly TRBD1 on 5 matching bases. Germline assignment: CDR1 LGHNA and CDR2 YNFKEQ. Trimming stripped 4 bases from V and 0 bases from J, with 18 bases between. The CDR3 loop spans 18 amino acids. The CDR3 DNA sequence: TGTGCCAGCAGCCCCCACGCGACAGTCCCTGCAACTAATGAAAAACTGTTTTTT. This translates into CASSPHATVPATNEKLFF.

This chain connects TRBV28 to TRBJ1-2; 7 positions match TRBD1. CDR1 is MDHEN and CDR2 is SYDVKM in the germline V gene. V lost 7 bases and J lost 8; bases outside the gene matches: 19. This CDR3 comprises 16 residues. DNA of the CDR3: TGTGCCAGCACCTCGGATCGACAGGGTACCCCTCGGGGCTACACCTTC. It codes for CASTSDRQGTPRGYTF.

About this clone: At one end, the junction sequence differs from germline, possibly due to a read error. The rearrangement links TRBV6-5 to TRBJ1-1; no reliable D call. In germline, CDR1 is MNHEY, CDR2 SVGAGI. CDR3 length: 13 amino acids. CDR3 loop: CAGSLGPFEEAFF. CDR3 nucleotide sequence: TGTGCCGGCAGTCTCGGGCCTTTCGAGGAAGCTTTCTTT.

The chain joins TRBV5-8 to TRBJ1-3; maybe TRBD1 (5 bases). Germline CDR1 reads SGHTS; CDR2 reads YDEGEE. The CDR3 covers 15 residues. Trimming pared 0 bases from V and 2 bases from J, leaving 9 bases between. The CDR3 reads CASSLAGLTGNTIYF. As DNA, the CDR3 is TGTGCCAGCAGCTTGGCAGGGCTCACTGGAAACACCATATATTTT.

This clone was seen once. The chain employs TRBV14 and TRBJ2-1, with 9 bases identical to TRBD2. Trimming cost V 0 bases and J 5 bases; bases outside gene matches: 20. CDR3 length: 21 amino acids. Germline CDR1 SGHDN, CDR2 FVKESK. CDR3 DNA: TGTGCCAGCAGCCAAGATCCCAGATCGTGTTTAGCGGGAGATTGTGACAATGAGCAGTTCTTC. Its protein product is CASSQDPRSCLAGDCDNEQFF.

A single count supports this clone. The rearrangement joins TRBV6-6 to TRBJ1-1, with TRBD1 matching 10 bases. Germline V gene lookup returns CDR1 MNHNY and CDR2 SVGAGI (reference sequence). CDR3 length: 15 amino acids. With 5 bases clipped from V and 10 bases from J, the junction kept 13 bases outside the gene matches. CDR3 amino acids: CASSSWEGQGDGAFF. The CDR3, as DNA: TGTGCCAGCAGTAGCTGGGAAGGACAGGGGGACGGAGCTTTCTTT.

The J gene is TRBJ2-1, the V gene TRBV5-8; D remains ambiguous. The germline V gene has CDR1 SGHTS and CDR2 YDEGEE. The V end was cut by 3 bases, the J end by 8 bases, with 12 bases between. The CDR3 is made up of 13 amino acids. The CDR3 loop reads CASSWTRSHEQFF. In DNA, the CDR3 is TGTGCCAGCAGCTGGACGAGGAGCCATGAGCAGTTCTTC. The full variable domain, rest sourced from reference TRBV5-8 and TRBJ2-1, is EAGVTQSPTHLIKTRGQQATLRCSPISGHTSVYWYQQALGLGLQFLLWYDEGEERNRGNFPPRFSGRQFPNYSSELNVNALELEDSALYLCASSWTRSHEQFFGPGTRLTVL.